Each of the 25 T cell receptor beta chains below was sequenced from the same sample in a study of early T cells in non-severe SARS-CoV-2 infection. TCRdb analysed the 5' RACE reads with MiXCR anew, one entry per CDR3 protein. The table records about 83,000 distinct CDR3 sequences, around an eighth of them present only once. The sequenced sample was whole blood. These receptors were taken from an adult who was a healthcare worker with PCR-confirmed SARS-CoV-2 infection or an uninfected control (not recorded which).

The chain recombines TRBV19 with TRBJ1-1; D call uncertain. This CDR3 spans 14 amino acids. With 5 bases removed from V and 5 bases from J, the gap between germline ends came to 15 bases. Germline values: CDR1 LNHDA, CDR2 SQIVND (reference sequence). The CDR3 DNA is TGTGCCAGTAGTTTAGGCCGCCTCGGTACTGAAGCTTTCTTT. Protein: CASSLGRLGTEAFF.

This clonotype appeared a few times. V is TRBV6-6 and J is TRBJ2-5; D is perhaps TRBD1 (5 bases). The CDR3 consists of 13 residues. The V gene's germline CDR1 is MNHNY and CDR2 SVGAGI (reference sequence). V was clipped by 2 bases and J by 2 bases, with 6 bases between them. The CDR3 nucleotides read TGTGCCAGCAGTTACCCAGGGCAAGAGACCCAGTACTTC. This sequence encodes CASSYPGQETQYF.

This clonotype was observed a few times. The chain joins TRBV12-3 or TRBV12-4 to TRBJ1-3; a weak D match, TRBD1 (6 bases). Trimming stripped 6 bases from V and 0 bases from J, with 15 bases between. The CDR3 length is 16 residues. The CDR3 nucleotides are TGTGCCAGCAGACAGACAGGCAGCCTCTCTGGAAACACCATATATTTT. Translating it yields CASRQTGSLSGNTIYF.

This clonotype was seen more than once but under ten times. This chain joins TRBV3-1 and TRBJ1-5; 7 positions agree with TRBD1. The germline V gene encodes CDR1 LGHDT and CDR2 YNNKEL (reference sequence). Trimming took 4 bases from V and 0 from J; bases not matched to a gene: 12. The CDR3 contains 18 residues. CDR3 sequence reads: CASSRRTGPTYSNQPQHF. CDR3 nucleotides: TGTGCCAGCAGCCGACGGACAGGCCCTACCTATAGCAATCAGCCCCAGCATTTT.

This clonotype was seen a handful of times. The rearrangement joins TRBV7-6 to TRBJ2-1; 9 nucleotides agree with TRBD1. Per the germline V gene, CDR1 is SGHVS and CDR2 is FNYEAQ. The CDR3 totals 16 residues. J lost 6 bases, V lost 4 bases, and 10 bases had no gene match. The CDR3 loop reads CASSSTSGTGFNEQFF. CDR3 DNA sequence: TGTGCCAGCAGCTCAACCAGCGGGACAGGGTTCAATGAGCAGTTCTTC.

The chain carries TRBV6-5 and TRBJ2-2; the D gene is possibly TRBD2 (6 bases). The length of the CDR3 is 14 residues. The ends were cut back, 3 bases at V and 6 bases at J, with 11 bases in the middle. Germline V gene data show CDR1 as MNHEY and CDR2 as SVGAGI. CDR3 bases: TGTGCCAGCAGTTATACGTGGGAGGCCGGGGAGCTGTTTTTT. It translates to CASSYTWEAGELFF.

V gene TRBV21-1 combines with J gene TRBJ1-2; the D call TRBD1 from the table was never checked on the DNA. TRBV21-1 is reported as a pseudogene. The CDR3 consists of 12 residues. The CDR3 loop reads CACPRGRYGYTF. For the CDR3, the DNA is TGTGCCTGCCCAAGGGGGCGTTATGGCTACACCTTC.

This clonotype was recorded a few times. The J gene is TRBJ1-6, the V gene TRBV6-6, with a tentative D call TRBD1 (6 bases). V gave up 6 bases and J gave up 10 bases, with 13 bases separating them. The germline gives CDR1 MNHNY, CDR2 SVGAGI (reference sequence). CDR3 length: 13 amino acids. The CDR3 is CASRAGAGSPLHF. The DNA for the CDR3 is TGTGCCAGCAGGGCAGGGGCTGGATCACCCCTCCACTTT.

This chain connects TRBV2 to TRBJ1-5, with D unclear. V gave up 5 bases and J gave up 4 bases, with 9 bases separating them. Germline values: CDR1 SNHLY, CDR2 FYNNEI. The CDR3 consists of 13 residues. The CDR3 is CASSTDGNQPQHF. As DNA, the CDR3 is TGTGCCAGCAGTACCGACGGTAATCAGCCCCAGCATTTT.

This clonotype showed up many times. The chain is built from TRBV23-1 and TRBJ2-2, with unresolved D. Being an ORF, TRBV23-1 has a function that is uncertain. Between the trimmed V and J ends, which lost 6 bases and 2 bases, there was a span of 16 bases. The CDR3 is made up of 16 amino acids. This CDR3 reads CASRDFEWGNTGELFF. The CDR3, as DNA: TGCGCCAGCAGAGACTTTGAGTGGGGAAACACCGGGGAGCTGTTTTTT.

Only a few counts were recorded for this clonotype. This chain connects TRBV20-1 to TRBJ2-5; a weak D match, TRBD2 (5 bases). With 4 bases removed from V and 4 bases from J, the gap between germline ends came to 13 bases. The V gene's germline CDR1 is DFQATT and CDR2 SNEGSKA (reference sequence). The CDR3 sequence is 13 residues long. CDR3 DNA: TGCAGTGCTACCCGGGCTAGCAGAGAGACCCAGTACTTC. This codes for CSATRASRETQYF.

This rearrangement joins TRBV20-1 to TRBJ1-2; possibly TRBD1 for D (5 bases). CDR1 is DFQATT and CDR2 is SNEGSKA in the germline V gene (reference sequence). This CDR3 is built from 13 residues. The V end was cut by 6 bases, the J end by 0 bases, with 11 bases between. CDR3 loop: CSAHGAANYGYTF. The CDR3 DNA is TGCAGTGCCCACGGGGCAGCTAACTATGGCTACACCTTC.

This clonotype was counted a few times. In DNA, the CDR3 is TGCAGTGCTAGAGATGGGCGGATCCAAGAGACCCAGTACTTC. Amino acids: CSARDGRIQETQYF. The gene calls are TRBV20-1 and TRBJ2-5; the D is unclear. CDR1 is DFQATT and CDR2 is SNEGSKA in the germline V gene (reference sequence). V shed 0 bases and J shed 1 base, with 9 bases lying between them. The CDR3 length is 14 residues.

The chain recombines TRBV29-1 with TRBJ2-7; 10 nucleotides line up with TRBD1. V lost 6 bases, J lost 2 bases, and 4 bases stayed unmatched. Germline V gives CDR1 SQVTM, CDR2 ANQGSEA. The CDR3 contains 13 residues. The CDR3 protein is CSVPGTGAYEQYF. Written as DNA, the CDR3 is TGCAGCGTGCCGGGGACAGGGGCCTACGAGCAGTACTTC.

This clonotype was observed many times. The chain couples TRBV14 to TRBJ1-6; no clear D. The CDR3 consists of 15 residues. V gave up 1 base and J gave up 7 bases, with 11 bases separating them. The germline CDR1 and CDR2 sequences are SGHDN and FVKESK. CDR3: CASSQGWAFNSPLHF. In DNA, the CDR3 is TGTGCCAGCAGCCAAGGTTGGGCCTTCAATTCACCCCTCCACTTT.

This clonotype was recorded many times. This chain uses TRBV20-1 with TRBJ2-4, with 8 bases that match TRBD1. Losses at the gene ends were 4 bases for V and 11 bases for J; bases not matched to a gene: 7. The germline gives CDR1 DFQATT, CDR2 SNEGSKA (reference sequence). There are 12 residues in the CDR3. This CDR3 reads CSATDRARVQYF. CDR3 sequence (DNA): TGCAGTGCTACGGACAGGGCGAGGGTTCAGTACTTC.

The genes are TRBV6-5 and TRBJ2-7, with TRBD2 identical over 10 bases. The germline V gene encodes CDR1 MNHEY and CDR2 SVGAGI. The CDR3 sequence is 15 residues long. V lost 6 bases, J lost 3 bases, and 8 bases stayed unmatched. In DNA, the CDR3 is TGTGCCAGCAGAAAAGGACTAGCGGATTACTACGAGCAGTACTTC. It specifies CASRKGLADYYEQYF.

This clonotype has more than one count but fewer than ten. The V gene is TRBV11-3, the J gene TRBJ2-1; the match to TRBD2 covers 9 bases. J gave up 2 bases and V 0 bases, and 2 bases lay outside the gene matches. Germline V gives CDR1 SGHNT, CDR2 YENEEA. This CDR3 has 16 amino acids. The CDR3 sequence is CASSLDGTSTYNEQFF. The CDR3 DNA sequence: TGTGCCAGCAGCTTAGATGGGACTAGCACCTACAATGAGCAGTTCTTC.

This clonotype was counted between two and nine times. The J gene is TRBJ2-2, the V gene TRBV15, with 9 bases fitting TRBD1. Germline loops: CDR1 LNHNV, CDR2 YYDKDF (reference sequence). CDR3 length equals 15 residues. V was clipped by 4 bases and J by 6 bases; unmatched bases: 6. The CDR3 here is CATSTLQGAAGELFF. The CDR3 region has the DNA TGTGCCACCAGCACCTTACAGGGGGCCGCCGGGGAGCTGTTTTTT.

The chain combines TRBV12-5 with TRBJ2-7, with 8 bases identical to TRBD2. Looked up from germline, CDR1 is LGHNT and CDR2 is FRNRAP. The CDR3 covers 14 residues. V trimming: 6 bases; J trimming: 4 bases; junction bases outside the gene matches: 8. CDR3 sequence reads: CASGPGLARYEQYF. For the CDR3, the DNA is TGTGCTAGTGGCCCCGGACTAGCCAGATACGAGCAGTACTTC.

This clonotype was seen at least ten times. This chain connects TRBV5-4 to TRBJ2-2; D uncertain. This CDR3 has 13 amino acids. Per the germline V gene, CDR1 is SGHNT and CDR2 is YYREEE (reference sequence). The ends were cut back, 2 bases at V and 5 bases at J, with 7 bases in the middle. The CDR3 loop reads CASSFTETGELFF. CDR3 DNA sequence: TGTGCCAGCAGCTTTACGGAGACCGGGGAGCTGTTTTTT.

This clonotype came up a few times. This rearrangement joins TRBV7-9 to TRBJ1-2, with D possibly being TRBD1 (5 bases). Between the trimmed V and J ends, which lost 8 bases and 3 bases, there was a span of 13 bases. CDR3 size: 13 residues. Germline V CDR1 and CDR2: SEHNR, FQNEAQ (reference sequence). CDR3 amino acids: CASQGVNHYGYTF. In nucleotides, the CDR3 is TGTGCCAGCCAGGGAGTGAATCACTATGGCTACACCTTC.

This clonotype showed up just a few times. The chain employs TRBV5-1 and TRBJ2-7; the match to TRBD2 covers 13 bases. The trim removed 6 bases at V and 2 bases at J, leaving 14 bases unmatched. Germline V gives CDR1 SGHRS, CDR2 YFSETQ. This CDR3 spans 18 amino acids. The CDR3 protein is CASTPGLAGPEIPYEQYF. CDR3 DNA: TGCGCCAGCACCCCGGGACTAGCGGGACCCGAAATTCCCTACGAGCAGTACTTC.

The rearrangement links TRBV6-6 to TRBJ2-1; 14 bases agree with TRBD2. Germline V lookup: CDR1 MNHNY, CDR2 SVGAGI (reference sequence). With V trimmed by 6 bases and J by 9 bases, 10 bases remained unmatched. The CDR3 is 16 residues long. DNA for the CDR3: TGTGCCAGCAGCCCTGGGACTAGCGGGAGTCGGAGTGAGCAGTTCTTC. This codes for CASSPGTSGSRSEQFF.

The V and J genes are TRBV18 and TRBJ2-2; 9 bases line up with TRBD2. The trim removed 5 bases at V and 1 base at J, leaving 17 bases unmatched. The CDR3 length is 20 residues. The V gene's germline CDR1 is KGHSH and CDR2 LQKENI. The CDR3 spells CASSAPGLAPSEMNTGELFF. For the CDR3, the DNA is TGTGCCAGCTCAGCCCCGGGACTAGCTCCGAGTGAGATGAACACCGGGGAGCTGTTTTTT. Supplemented by reference TRBV18 and TRBJ2-2, the full variable domain reads NAGVMQNPRHLVRRRGQEARLRCSPMKGHSHVYWYRQLPEEGLKFMVYLQKENIIDESGMPKERFSAEFPKEGPSILRIQQVVRGDSAAYFCASSAPGLAPSEMNTGELFFGEGSRLTVL.